These T cell receptor beta chains were read from a single sample in a study of T cell responses to AZD1222 COVID-19 vaccine. Here immunoSEQ multiplex PCR was the method, and the copy in TCRdb shows in-frame clones only, minus some. The sample consists of about 150,000 clones, 90% of them appearing once. The sequencing used peripheral blood, collected on day 0 of AZD1222 vaccination. The receptors stem from an adult in good health. CDR3s include the opening cysteine and the closing phenylalanine or tryptophan. Each record gives: J gene, CDR3 length, V gene, CDR3 protein.

J: TRBJ2-3; length: 16; V: TRBV5-1; CDR3: CASSLVFGGGPDTQYF
J: TRBJ2-3; length: 13; V: TRBV30; CDR3: CAWSTLDGLTQYF
J: TRBJ1-5; length: 15; V: TRBV18; CDR3: CASSPGEVDNQPQHF
J: TRBJ1-1; length: 15; V: TRBV25-1; CDR3: CASSPRTGWGTEAFF
J: TRBJ2-7; length: 14; V: TRBV5-1; CDR3: CASNGGSGGYEQYF
J: TRBJ1-2; length: 13; V: TRBV2; CDR3: CASRGSINYGYTF
J: TRBJ1-6; length: 15; V: TRBV19; CDR3: CASSKTGTGNSPLHF
J: TRBJ1-1; length: 15; V: TRBV7-2; CDR3: CASSPPRGKVGGAFF
J: TRBJ1-1; length: 15; V: TRBV10-3; CDR3: CAISDRGQAYTEAFF
J: TRBJ2-1; length: 13; V: TRBV30; CDR3: CALDADPYNEQFF
J: TRBJ1-5; length: 16; V: TRBV28; CDR3: CASSLTGTGSSQPQHF
J: TRBJ2-5; length: 15; V: TRBV6-5; CDR3: CASSSPTGAMETQYF
J: TRBJ1-2; length: 12; V: TRBV24-1; CDR3: CATSRTGAGYTF
J: TRBJ1-4; length: 16; V: TRBV19; CDR3: CASHRQGGLIREKLFF
J: TRBJ1-2; length: 16; V: TRBV5-6; CDR3: CASSLLRMTGNYGYTF
J: TRBJ1-2; length: 11; V: TRBV30; CDR3: CALGTGSGYTF
J: TRBJ2-1; length: 16; V: TRBV9; CDR3: CASSVVLRAVASEQFF
J: TRBJ1-5; length: 12; V: TRBV30; CDR3: CAFSRDNDPQHF